The rows below give T cell receptor beta chains drawn from one sample of a study of T-cell memory formation after mild COVID-19. TCRdb ran MiXCR on the 5' RACE reads and lists one entry per CDR3 protein. Of roughly 200,000 distinct CDR3 sequences listed, 16% were seen once; the top ten hold approximately 2.2%. The specimen was PBMCs or a T cell subset sorted from them (not recorded which). These receptor sequences come from an adult woman who had mild COVID-19 (a few samples of this study predate the infection). Cell type and time point are not known. Each CDR3 is given with its conserved first and last residue. D genes are given only for firm matches. The size entry is marked missing in some rows and otherwise reads once, few, many or a size class.

V: TRBV24-1
J: TRBJ2-5
D: TRBD1
length: 15
size: NA
CDR3: CATSDWTGVAETQYF
DNA: TGTGCCACCAGTGACTGGACAGGGGTAGCGGAGACCCAGTACTTC

V: TRBV4-2
J: TRBJ2-7
D: NA
length: 14
size: NA
CDR3: CASSQGQVNYEQYF
DNA: TGTGCCAGCAGCCAAGGACAGGTCAACTACGAGCAGTACTTC

V: TRBV5-1
J: TRBJ2-1
D: NA
length: 14
size: few
CDR3: CASSLGTYYNEQFF
DNA: TGCGCCAGCAGCTTGGGGACTTACTACAATGAGCAGTTCTTC

V: TRBV4-1
J: TRBJ2-7
D: NA
length: 15
size: few
CDR3: CASSQVGMKDYEQYF
DNA: TGCGCCAGCAGCCAAGTGGGGATGAAGGACTACGAGCAGTACTTC

V: TRBV7-6
J: TRBJ1-2
D: NA
length: 16
size: NA
CDR3: CASSRTRGKFNYGYTF
DNA: TGTGCCAGCAGCCGGACCAGGGGCAAATTTAACTATGGCTACACCTTC

V: TRBV20-1
J: TRBJ2-3
D: TRBD2
length: 15
size: NA
CDR3: CSARSRGPGGDTQYF
DNA: TGCAGTGCTAGATCGCGCGGACCGGGGGGAGATACGCAGTATTTT

V: TRBV20-1
J: TRBJ1-1
D: NA
length: 11
size: NA
CDR3: CSASFGPEAFF
DNA: TGCAGTGCTAGTTTCGGGCCTGAAGCTTTCTTT

V: TRBV29-1
J: TRBJ2-3
D: TRBD1
length: 14
size: NA
CDR3: CSVGGGTGADTQYF
DNA: TGCAGCGTTGGGGGCGGGACAGGTGCAGATACGCAGTATTTT

V: TRBV5-6
J: TRBJ2-5
D: NA
length: 15
size: NA
CDR3: CASSFGFKQAETQYF
DNA: TGTGCCAGCAGCTTCGGTTTCAAGCAGGCGGAGACCCAGTACTTC

V: TRBV4-2
J: TRBJ2-1
D: TRBD2
length: 16
size: NA
CDR3: CASSPTSAPWGNEQFF
DNA: TGTGCCAGCAGCCCCACTAGCGCCCCTTGGGGCAATGAGCAGTTCTTC

V: TRBV5-1
J: TRBJ2-1
D: TRBD1
length: 15
size: NA
CDR3: CASSLQGGGHNEQFF
DNA: TGCGCCAGCAGCTTACAGGGGGGTGGCCACAATGAGCAGTTCTTC

V: TRBV6-2/TRBV6-3
J: TRBJ2-5
D: TRBD2
length: 19
size: NA
CDR3: CASSLALAGWMGLGETQYF
DNA: TGTGCCAGCAGCCTAGCACTAGCGGGCTGGATGGGCCTAGGGGAGACCCAGTACTTC

V: TRBV4-1
J: TRBJ1-5
D: NA
length: 15
size: NA
CDR3: CASSLLSGGRVDQHF
DNA: TGCGCCAGCAGCCTTCTTTCTGGTGGGCGGGTTGACCAGCATTTT

V: TRBV18
J: TRBJ1-5
D: TRBD1
length: 15
size: few
CDR3: CASSPIQGAMQPQHF
DNA: TGTGCCAGCTCACCGATACAGGGGGCGATGCAGCCCCAGCATTTT

V: TRBV20-1
J: TRBJ2-4
D: NA
length: 15
size: NA
CDR3: CSAPTPSGEENIQYF
DNA: TGCAGTGCCCCCACACCGTCAGGGGAGGAAAACATTCAGTACTTC

V: TRBV6-1
J: TRBJ2-7
D: NA
length: 15
size: NA
CDR3: CASSVGRMSSYEQYF
DNA: TGTGCCAGCAGTGTTGGTAGGATGAGCTCCTACGAGCAGTACTTC

V: TRBV29-1
J: TRBJ2-3
D: TRBD2
length: 13
size: few
CDR3: CSVGLALTDTQYF
DNA: TGCAGCGTTGGACTAGCGCTGACAGATACGCAGTATTTT

V: TRBV20-1
J: TRBJ1-5
D: NA
length: 12
size: NA
CDR3: CSARDSGQPQHF
DNA: TGCAGTGCTAGAGATAGCGGTCAGCCCCAGCATTTT

V: TRBV7-7
J: TRBJ2-5
D: NA
length: 15
size: NA
CDR3: CASSPRGGTQETQYF
DNA: TGTGCCAGCAGCCCCAGAGGGGGTACCCAAGAGACCCAGTACTTC

V: TRBV5-6
J: TRBJ2-7
D: NA
length: 16
size: few
CDR3: CASSRGPTGRMDEQYF
DNA: TGTGCCAGCAGCCGGGGCCCGACGGGCCGCATGGACGAGCAGTACTTC

V: TRBV3-1
J: TRBJ2-1
D: NA
length: 11
size: few
CDR3: CASSQATEQFF
DNA: TGTGCCAGCAGCCAAGCAACAGAGCAGTTCTTC

V: TRBV7-2
J: TRBJ2-1
D: NA
length: 15
size: NA
CDR3: CASSLHPAPYNEQFF
DNA: TGTGCCAGCAGCTTACACCCCGCGCCCTACAATGAGCAGTTCTTC

V: TRBV18
J: TRBJ1-1
D: NA
length: 11
size: NA
CDR3: CASSPLSEAFF
DNA: TGTGCCAGCTCACCTCTGTCCGAAGCTTTCTTT